These 27 T cell receptor beta chains share one sample of origin, sequenced in a study of shared clonotypes between healthy human individuals. Clones were sequenced by immunoSEQ multiplex PCR, and TCRdb holds only the in-frame ones, with some missing. This sample has millions of clones, with around 95% found just once. Material for sequencing was naive CD4+ T cells sorted from blood. Specified subset: CD45RA+ positively selected. The receptor set was obtained from a man younger than 35 in good health.

The V call is TRBV6-5, the J call TRBJ2-7; no clear D. Trimming pared 7 bases from V and 2 bases from J, leaving 12 bases between. The CDR3 is 13 amino acids. Germline CDR1 is MNHEY and CDR2 is SVGAGI. The CDR3 nucleotides are TGTGCCAGCAAGGTGAAGGGAACCTACGAGCAGTACTTC. It encodes CASKVKGTYEQYF.

The chain employs TRBV27 and TRBJ1-2; D remains unclear. Germline loops: CDR1 MNHEY, CDR2 SMNVEV (reference sequence). V shed 5 bases and J shed 4 bases, with 11 bases lying between them. CDR3 length: 13 amino acids. CDR3 protein: CASSTDPFYGYTF. The CDR3 nucleotides are TGTGCCAGCAGTACAGATCCCTTCTATGGCTACACCTTC.

This clone was counted a single time. The V gene is TRBV7-9, the J gene TRBJ1-5, with 12 nucleotides matching TRBD1. This CDR3 comprises 18 residues. Trimming removed 1 base from V and 2 bases from J; junction bases left unmatched: 6. Germline V gene data show CDR1 as SEHNR and CDR2 as FQNEAQ (reference sequence). The CDR3 reads CASSLVPGQGAGNQPQHF. CDR3 DNA sequence: TGTGCCAGCAGCTTAGTTCCGGGACAGGGGGCCGGCAATCAGCCCCAGCATTTT. Using reference TRBV7-9 and TRBJ1-5 for the parts outside the CDR3, the full variable domain is DTGVSQNPRHKITKRGQNVTFRCDPISEHNRLYWYRQTLGQGPEFLTYFQNEAQLEKSRLLSDRFSAERPKGSFSTLEIQRTEQGDSAMYLCASSLVPGQGAGNQPQHFGDGTRLSIL.

The chain has TRBV7-2 and TRBJ2-3, with no clear D. The CDR3 is made up of 13 amino acids. Deletions cut 3 bases from V and 6 bases from J, with 10 bases between. The V gene's germline CDR1 is SGHTA and CDR2 FQGNSA. Here the CDR3 reads CASSFGPLDTQYF. The CDR3 DNA reads TGTGCCAGCAGCTTCGGGCCCCTGGATACGCAGTATTTT.

The chain has TRBV4-1 and TRBJ1-6, with 11 bases lining up with TRBD1. CDR1 is MGHRA and CDR2 is YSYEKL in the germline V gene. With 1 base clipped from V and 7 bases from J, the junction kept 6 bases outside the gene matches. The CDR3 covers 17 residues. In nucleotides, the CDR3 is TGCGCCAGCAGCCAAGCCAGGGGACAGGGGGAAAATTCACCCCTCCACTTT. Amino acid sequence: CASSQARGQGENSPLHF.

This chain joins TRBV5-1 and TRBJ2-1, with TRBD2 matching 11 bases. With 6 bases clipped from V and 4 bases from J, the junction kept 6 bases outside the gene matches. From germline, CDR1 is SGHRS and CDR2 YFSETQ. The CDR3 totals 15 residues. CDR3: CASNLGTSGYNEQFF. The CDR3 region has the DNA TGCGCCAGCAACCTAGGGACTAGCGGTTACAATGAGCAGTTCTTC.

This clone turned up a few times. The rearrangement joins TRBV19 to TRBJ1-6; D not certain. Trimming shortened V by 1 base and J by 0 bases, and 10 bases separated the two germline ends. The CDR3 has 17 residues. Germline-derived CDR1 and CDR2 are LNHDA and SQIVND (reference sequence). The CDR3 region has the DNA TGTGCCAGTAGTATAGCCCCGGACCTCTCCTATAATTCACCCCTCCACTTT. Its translation: CASSIAPDLSYNSPLHF.

In DNA form, the CDR3 reads TGCGCCAGCAGCCAAGATCACTTTGGGCCAGATACGCAGTATTTT. Translating gives CASSQDHFGPDTQYF. The chain carries TRBV4-3 and TRBJ2-3; D remains ambiguous. The CDR3 runs to 15 residues. Germline lookup yields CDR1 LGHNA and CDR2 YSLEER. V was clipped by 0 bases and J by 4 bases, with 11 bases between them.

The chain couples TRBV7-8 to TRBJ2-7; 8 bases are a match to TRBD2. Unmatched junction bases numbered 3, after V lost 0 bases and J lost 2 bases. In germline, CDR1 is SGHVS, CDR2 FQNEAQ. There are 15 residues in the CDR3. The CDR3 nucleotides read TGTGCCAGCAGCTTAGCGGGCGGGGGGACCTACGAGCAGTACTTC. Translation gives CASSLAGGGTYEQYF.

The chain employs TRBV28 and TRBJ2-6; D ambiguous. The V gene lost 3 bases and the J gene lost 1 base, with 7 bases spanning the gap. This CDR3 spans 15 amino acids. Per germline, CDR1 MDHEN and CDR2 SYDVKM. In DNA form, the CDR3 reads TGTGCCAGCAGTTTTGTGGGGTCTGGGGCCAACGTCCTGACTTTC. This codes for CASSFVGSGANVLTF. The entire variable domain, with the rest obtained from reference TRBV28 and TRBJ2-6, is as follows: DVKVTQSSRYLVKRTGEKVFLECVQDMDHENMFWYRQDPGLGLRLIYFSYDVKMKEKGDIPEGYSVSREKKERFSLILESASTNQTSMYLCASSFVGSGANVLTFGAGSRLTVL.

The genes are TRBV4-1 and TRBJ2-1; TRBD2 agrees at 9 bases. This CDR3 is built from 16 residues. The V gene end was trimmed by 0 bases and the J gene end by 9 bases; junction bases not matched to a gene: 9. Germline CDR1 MGHRA, CDR2 YSYEKL. The CDR3, as DNA: TGCGCCAGCAGCCAAGAAGGGAGCGGGGGGCCTGGTGAGCAGTTCTTC. This gives the protein CASSQEGSGGPGEQFF.

The rearrangement joins TRBV7-9 to TRBJ1-3, with TRBD1 matching 7 bases. The V and J ends lost 3 bases and 4 bases, in that order; junction bases with no gene match: 3. In germline, CDR1 is SEHNR, CDR2 FQNEAQ (reference sequence). The CDR3 sequence is 14 residues long. CDR3 bases: TGTGCCAGCAGCTTCACAGGGGTGGGAAACACCATATATTTT. Its translation is CASSFTGVGNTIYF.

J is TRBJ2-1 and V is TRBV18; tentative D call: TRBD1 (6 bases). Germline V gene data show CDR1 as KGHSH and CDR2 as LQKENI. The V and J ends lost 0 bases and 5 bases respectively, with 20 bases between them. The CDR3 consists of 18 residues. The CDR3 region has the DNA TGTGCCAGCTCACCACCGTTGGGGGCCCGCCGAGAAAACAATGAGCAGTTCTTC. Its protein product is CASSPPLGARRENNEQFF.

Remarks on this clone: Other DNA sequences in this sample translate to the same CDR3. The rearrangement uses TRBV9 and TRBJ2-5; TRBD2 matches at 7 bases. V lost 0 bases, J lost 2 bases, and 4 bases stayed unmatched. This CDR3 comprises 15 residues. Looked up from germline, CDR1 is SGDLS and CDR2 is YYNGEE. DNA for the CDR3: TGTGCCAGCAGCGTAGTGGGTAGCGGGCAAGAGACCCAGTACTTC. Translated, it gives CASSVVGSGQETQYF. Using reference TRBV9 and TRBJ2-5 for the parts outside the CDR3, the full variable domain is DSGVTQTPKHLITATGQRVTLRCSPRSGDLSVYWYQQSLDQGLQFLIQYYNGEERAKGNILERFSAQQFPDLHSELNLSSLELGDSALYFCASSVVGSGQETQYFGPGTRLLVL.

The J gene is TRBJ2-3, the V gene TRBV15, with no clear D. The CDR3 consists of 15 residues. Trimming took off 0 bases at V and 10 bases at J, with 17 bases between the two ends. Germline assignment: CDR1 LNHNV and CDR2 YYDKDF (reference sequence). This chain's CDR3 is CATSRDHLPGEAQYF. The DNA of the CDR3 is TGTGCCACCAGCAGAGATCATCTTCCCGGTGAGGCGCAGTATTTT.

This clone was seen once. This chain links TRBV4-2 with TRBJ1-1; D is undetermined. Germline-derived CDR1 and CDR2 are LGHNA and YNFKEQ. The CDR3 is 17 residues long. Trimming took 1 base from V and 1 from J, leaving 16 bases between them. CDR3 DNA sequence: TGTGCCAGCAGCCAAGCCCAAGGTGGCAGGAAGAACACTGAAGCTTTCTTT. It encodes CASSQAQGGRKNTEAFF.

The chain is built from TRBV18 and TRBJ1-1; maybe TRBD1 (5 bases). CDR1 and CDR2 (germline): KGHSH, LQKENI. CDR3 size: 14 residues. V lost 3 bases and J 1 base, leaving 9 bases between the germline ends. The CDR3 loop reads CASSPGLTNTEAFF. DNA for the CDR3: TGTGCCAGCTCACCGGGACTTACGAACACTGAAGCTTTCTTT.

This clone was seen only once. V gene TRBV19 combines with J gene TRBJ1-1, with a weak D call TRBD1 (5 bases). The CDR3 covers 14 residues. The germline gives CDR1 LNHDA, CDR2 SQIVND (reference sequence). Deletions cut 5 bases from V and 0 bases from J, with 10 bases between. The CDR3 coding sequence is TGTGCCAGTAGTGTGGGACGGATGAACACTGAAGCTTTCTTT. It translates to CASSVGRMNTEAFF.

In its sample, this clone was seen once. This sequence joins TRBV6-1 and TRBJ2-5; no clear D. CDR1 is MNHNS and CDR2 is SASEGT in the germline V gene. Trimming removed 0 bases from V and 5 bases from J, with 13 bases in between. The CDR3 has 15 residues. The CDR3 DNA reads as TGTGCCAGCAGTGAAGCAACAAGTGGTGGGGAGACCCAGTACTTC. Encoded protein: CASSEATSGGETQYF.

The chain combines TRBV5-1 with TRBJ2-2; D is uncertain. From germline, CDR1 is SGHRS and CDR2 YFSETQ. Trimming took off 4 bases at V and 1 base at J, with 14 bases between the two ends. This CDR3 is built from 16 residues. The CDR3 DNA sequence: TGCGCCAGCAGCGCCTCGGGCGGAAGGAACACCGGGGAGCTGTTTTTT. Translating it yields CASSASGGRNTGELFF.

Of note for this clone: Distinct nucleotide sequences in the sample also encode this CDR3. This chain uses TRBV9 with TRBJ2-7, with D uncertain. Germline V gene sequence: CDR1 SGDLS, CDR2 YYNGEE. Deletions cut 0 bases from V and 4 bases from J, with 11 bases between. The CDR3 is 14 residues long. The CDR3, as DNA: TGTGCCAGCAGCGTAGCTGGAGAAGGGTACGAGCAGTACTTC. Translated, it gives CASSVAGEGYEQYF.

This clone was seen ten or more times. This chain uses TRBV30 with TRBJ1-1; D is unclear. The CDR3 loop spans 11 amino acids. Germline values: CDR1 GTSNPN, CDR2 SVGIG (reference sequence). V was cut by 5 bases and J by 6 bases, with 10 bases left in between. CDR3 sequence reads: CAWGPWAEAFF. As DNA, the CDR3 is TGTGCCTGGGGGCCTTGGGCTGAAGCTTTCTTT.

In its sample, this clone was seen many times. This chain connects TRBV7-9 to TRBJ2-7; 8 bases line up with TRBD1. Trimming cost V 4 bases and J 6 bases; bases outside gene matches: 11. The CDR3 spans 15 residues. In germline, CDR1 is SEHNR, CDR2 FQNEAQ (reference sequence). CDR3 residues: CASSSLTGTGFEQYF. The CDR3 nucleotides read TGTGCCAGCAGCTCCTTAACCGGGACAGGATTCGAGCAGTACTTC.

The chain recombines TRBV30 with TRBJ2-7; 7 nucleotides line up with TRBD1. This CDR3 has 14 residues. Germline CDR1 GTSNPN, CDR2 SVGIG (reference sequence). The J segment lost 5 bases and the V segment lost 2 bases, leaving 9 bases of the junction unmatched. CDR3 sequence: CAWSWQGVSNEQYF. The CDR3 bases are TGTGCCTGGAGTTGGCAGGGGGTTAGCAACGAGCAGTACTTC.

This clone was seen only once. The chain is built from TRBV5-1 and TRBJ2-3, with unresolved D. Germline CDR1 SGHRS, CDR2 YFSETQ. With 0 bases removed from V and 4 bases from J, the gap between germline ends came to 9 bases. CDR3 length equals 14 residues. CDR3: CASSLAWPADTQYF. CDR3 coding DNA: TGCGCCAGCAGCTTGGCCTGGCCGGCAGATACGCAGTATTTT.

The J gene is TRBJ1-5, the V gene TRBV6-6, with D maybe TRBD1 (5 bases). Germline V gives CDR1 MNHNY, CDR2 SVGAGI (reference sequence). V was trimmed by 6 bases and J by 2 bases, leaving 14 bases between them. The CDR3 runs to 15 residues. The CDR3 DNA is TGTGCCAGCAGCCGGACCGACAGCGGCAATCAGCCCCAGCATTTT. Amino acid sequence: CASSRTDSGNQPQHF.

The V call is TRBV27, the J call TRBJ2-7, with D possibly being TRBD2 (6 bases). The germline gives CDR1 MNHEY, CDR2 SMNVEV (reference sequence). V gave up 5 bases and J gave up 4 bases, with 12 bases separating them. The length of the CDR3 is 13 residues. The CDR3 loop reads CASSLLAEYEQYF. Here the CDR3 DNA reads TGTGCCAGCAGTCTACTAGCTGAGTACGAGCAGTACTTC.